A selection of T cell receptor beta chains follows, all from one sample in a study of T cells after yellow fever vaccination. TCRdb itself ran the 5' RACE reads through MiXCR, one entry per CDR3 protein. The data contain about 240,000 distinct CDR3 sequences, approximately 3.8% of them singletons. Sample: PBMCs, taken 15 days after the yellow fever booster vaccination. The receptors come from a man younger than 30 who received the YFV17D yellow fever vaccine. Both conserved end residues are part of each CDR3. The order of the fields is D gene, J gene, V gene, clone size, CDR3 DNA, CDR3 protein. A D gene is named only where the DNA matches it firmly. Clone size is stated in some rows and not others, as once, few, many or a class when expanded.

D: NA; J: TRBJ2-5; V: TRBV24-1; size: many; DNA: TGTGCCACCAGTGAGGAGGGACCAGGAGAAGGCGGCCAGTACTTC; CDR3: CATSEEGPGEGGQYF
D: NA; J: TRBJ2-5; V: TRBV10-3; size: many; DNA: TGTGCCATCAGTGAGACAGTAGAGACCCAGTACTTC; CDR3: CAISETVETQYF
D: TRBD2; J: TRBJ2-5; V: TRBV5-1; size: many; DNA: TGCGCCAGCAGCGACCCCGGGGGGGCCGTATCTGAAGAGACCCAGTACTTC; CDR3: CASSDPGGAVSEETQYF
D: NA; J: TRBJ2-1; V: TRBV27; size: many; DNA: TGTGCCAGCGGAATCGGGACGTACTACAATGAGCAGTTCTTC; CDR3: CASGIGTYYNEQFF
D: NA; J: TRBJ1-2; V: TRBV7-2; size: many; DNA: TGTGCCAGCAGCCCTCACTCAGGGGCTAACTATGGCTACACCTTC; CDR3: CASSPHSGANYGYTF
D: NA; J: TRBJ1-5; V: TRBV12-3/TRBV12-4; size: many; DNA: TGTGCCAGCAGTTTGGGATATCAGCCCCAGCATTTT; CDR3: CASSLGYQPQHF
D: NA; J: TRBJ1-2; V: TRBV29-1; size: many; DNA: TGCAGCGTTGGACAAGTGCAGGGCCCCGGGGGCTACACCTTC; CDR3: CSVGQVQGPGGYTF
D: NA; J: TRBJ1-4; V: TRBV5-1; size: NA; DNA: TGCGCCAGCAGGAGTGCAACTAATGAAAAACTGTTTTTT; CDR3: CASRSATNEKLFF
D: NA; J: TRBJ1-4; V: TRBV4-1; size: many; DNA: TGCGCCAGCAGCCAAAGTTTTGTTCGTGAAAAACTGTTTTTT; CDR3: CASSQSFVREKLFF
D: NA; J: TRBJ2-4; V: TRBV12-3/TRBV12-4; size: many; DNA: TGTGCCAGCAGTCCCCTCCATGGGGCCAAAAACATTCAGTACTTC; CDR3: CASSPLHGAKNIQYF
D: TRBD2; J: TRBJ2-2; V: TRBV7-9; size: many; DNA: TGTGCCAGCAGCTTTGGCGGGGGTGAGACCGGGGAGCTGTTTTTT; CDR3: CASSFGGGETGELFF
D: TRBD2; J: TRBJ2-1; V: TRBV4-3; size: many; DNA: TGCGCCAGCAGCCAAGTTTATTGGCTAGCGGCAGGAGAGCAGTTCTTC; CDR3: CASSQVYWLAAGEQFF
D: NA; J: TRBJ2-2; V: TRBV24-1; size: many; DNA: TGTGCCACCAGTGATTTGCCCTTTCGTGCCACCGGGGAGCTGTTTTTT; CDR3: CATSDLPFRATGELFF
D: NA; J: TRBJ1-1; V: TRBV5-5; size: many; DNA: TGTGCCAGTGACCGGTTGTCCGCTGAAGCTTTCTTT; CDR3: CASDRLSAEAFF
D: TRBD2; J: TRBJ2-3; V: TRBV20-1; size: many; DNA: TGCAGTGCTAGAGATCCTTTGGGCGGGGGGGTTGTAGATACGCAGTATTTT; CDR3: CSARDPLGGGVVDTQYF
D: TRBD2; J: TRBJ2-1; V: TRBV7-9; size: many; DNA: TGTGCCAGCAGCCCAACTAGCGGGGGGGCCCATGAGCAGTTCTTC; CDR3: CASSPTSGGAHEQFF
D: TRBD1; J: TRBJ1-1; V: TRBV10-3; size: many; DNA: TGTGCCATCAAGGTGGACAGGGGCGGGACTGAAGCTTTCTTT; CDR3: CAIKVDRGGTEAFF
D: NA; J: TRBJ2-7; V: TRBV20-1; size: many; DNA: TGCAGTGCTAGATTGGGACATTCATACGAGCAGTACTTC; CDR3: CSARLGHSYEQYF
D: TRBD1; J: TRBJ1-1; V: TRBV5-1; size: many; DNA: TGCGCCAGCAGCCCCCGGGACAGGAGTGGAATTGCTGAAGCTTTCTTT; CDR3: CASSPRDRSGIAEAFF
D: TRBD1; J: TRBJ1-5; V: TRBV12-3/TRBV12-4; size: many; DNA: TGTGCCAGCAGTCAGACCGGGACAGGTGGCAATCAGCCCCAGCATTTT; CDR3: CASSQTGTGGNQPQHF
D: TRBD2; J: TRBJ2-3; V: TRBV20-1; size: many; DNA: TGCAGTGCCACTCTCCTAGCGGGGACAGATACGCAGTATTTT; CDR3: CSATLLAGTDTQYF
D: NA; J: TRBJ1-1; V: TRBV4-3; size: many; DNA: TGCGCCAGCAGCCATAGTAGGGAGTGGGACACTGAAGCTTTCTTT; CDR3: CASSHSREWDTEAFF
D: NA; J: TRBJ2-3; V: TRBV20-1; size: many; DNA: TGCAGTGCTAGGATAGTGGGATCTAGCACAGATACGCAGTATTTT; CDR3: CSARIVGSSTDTQYF
D: NA; J: TRBJ2-7; V: TRBV20-1; size: NA; DNA: TGCAGTGCTAGAGTCCGGATGAGAAGGCAGTACTTC; CDR3: CSARVRMRRQYF
D: TRBD1; J: TRBJ2-3; V: TRBV7-3; size: many; DNA: TGTGCCAGCAGCGGGACAGGGGGCCCAGATACGCAGTATTTT; CDR3: CASSGTGGPDTQYF
D: TRBD2; J: TRBJ2-1; V: TRBV6-2/TRBV6-3; size: many; DNA: TGTGCCAGCAACCAAGATCAACTAGCGTATGAGCAGTTCTTC; CDR3: CASNQDQLAYEQFF
D: TRBD1; J: TRBJ2-2; V: TRBV29-1; size: many; DNA: TGCAGCGTTGACGGGGGTTTAGGGACAGGGGACACCGGGGAGCTGTTTTTT; CDR3: CSVDGGLGTGDTGELFF
D: TRBD1; J: TRBJ2-2; V: TRBV7-2; size: many; DNA: TGTGCCAGCACCCGACCCGGGACAGGACGGACCGGGGAGCTGTTTTTT; CDR3: CASTRPGTGRTGELFF
D: NA; J: TRBJ1-1; V: TRBV20-1; size: many; DNA: TGCAGTGCTAGCAAGGACACTGAAGCTTTCTTT; CDR3: CSASKDTEAFF
D: TRBD2; J: TRBJ2-5; V: TRBV7-9; size: many; DNA: TGTGCCAGCAGCTTAGGTCCTAGCGGGGGACAAGAGACCCAGTACTTC; CDR3: CASSLGPSGGQETQYF
D: TRBD2; J: TRBJ2-1; V: TRBV7-2; size: many; DNA: TGTGCCAGCAGCTTAGTGTCTAGCGGGGGGTTCTACAATGAGCAGTTCTTC; CDR3: CASSLVSSGGFYNEQFF
D: TRBD2; J: TRBJ2-7; V: TRBV7-2; size: many; DNA: TGTGCCAGCAGCTTAAGTAGCGGGGGCTTCTACGAGCAGTACTTC; CDR3: CASSLSSGGFYEQYF
D: TRBD2; J: TRBJ2-3; V: TRBV3-1; size: many; DNA: TGTGCCAGCAGCCAAGGGGAGACTAGCGGATTGAGCACAGATACGCAGTATTTT; CDR3: CASSQGETSGLSTDTQYF
D: TRBD2; J: TRBJ2-3; V: TRBV5-1; size: few; DNA: TGCGCCAGCAGCTTGGGACTAGCGGGCGCCCTTAGCACAGATACGCAGTATTTT; CDR3: CASSLGLAGALSTDTQYF
D: NA; J: TRBJ2-5; V: TRBV27; size: many; DNA: TGTGCCAGCCAAGGGGTAGGAGAGACCCAGTACTTC; CDR3: CASQGVGETQYF
D: NA; J: TRBJ2-3; V: TRBV6-5; size: many; DNA: TGTGCCAGCAGTTACGGGACGGCTAGCACAGATACGCAGTATTTT; CDR3: CASSYGTASTDTQYF
D: NA; J: TRBJ2-5; V: TRBV29-1; size: many; DNA: TGCAGCGTTCCTCCCCTTCAGGGTAGGGAGACCCAGTACTTC; CDR3: CSVPPLQGRETQYF
D: NA; J: TRBJ1-1; V: TRBV7-2; size: many; DNA: TGTGCCAGCACCCAGTGGGGGGTCACTGAAGCTTTCTTT; CDR3: CASTQWGVTEAFF
D: NA; J: TRBJ1-1; V: TRBV6-2/TRBV6-3; size: many; DNA: TGTGCCAGCAGTCTAAGCGGGGTGACAGGCCGGATCACTGAAGCTTTCTTT; CDR3: CASSLSGVTGRITEAFF
D: TRBD2; J: TRBJ2-3; V: TRBV10-2; size: many; DNA: TGCGCCAGCAGGACTAGCGGGGGGGCGGGAGATACGCAGTATTTT; CDR3: CASRTSGGAGDTQYF
D: NA; J: TRBJ1-1; V: TRBV21-1; size: many; DNA: TGTGCCAGCAGCAAAGTGATTAGGGACAGGGTCGTCAGGAACACTGAAGCTTTCTTT; CDR3: CASSKVIRDRVVRNTEAFF
D: TRBD1; J: TRBJ2-5; V: TRBV5-6; size: many; DNA: TGTGCCAGCAGCTTGGTGGACAGGGTGGAAGAGACCCAGTACTTC; CDR3: CASSLVDRVEETQYF
D: NA; J: TRBJ2-5; V: TRBV12-5; size: many; DNA: TGTGCTAGTGGGACGGCCCAAGAGACCCAGTACTTC; CDR3: CASGTAQETQYF
D: NA; J: TRBJ1-2; V: TRBV3-1; size: many; DNA: TGTGCCAGCAGCCACGCGCTCTATGGCTACACCTTC; CDR3: CASSHALYGYTF
D: TRBD2; J: TRBJ2-3; V: TRBV5-1; size: many; DNA: TGCGCCAGCAGCCCCGGGACTACTCCTACGGATACGCAGTATTTT; CDR3: CASSPGTTPTDTQYF